This entry lists 11 T cell receptor beta chains sequenced from one sample in a study of cytomegalovirus exposure and HLA in healthy donors. The PCR ran on 60 Vbeta and 13 Jbeta primers. The protocol was immunoSEQ multiplex PCR, while the TCRdb copy is restricted to in-frame clones and leaves out a portion. The sample contains about 130,000 clones, more than 15% of which appear only once. Material: PBMCs. These receptors all stem from a female donor in good health and CMV-seropositive.

This clone appeared a few times. The CDR3 protein is CASRAPGQDKEAFF. Here the CDR3 DNA reads TGTGCCAGCAGGGCCCCAGGACAAGACAAAGAAGCTTTCTTT. This chain joins TRBV7-9 and TRBJ1-1; D perhaps matches TRBD1 (5 bases). This CDR3 has 14 amino acids. Trimming removed 6 bases at V and 8 bases at J, with 19 bases between. Germline-derived CDR1 and CDR2 are SEHNR and FQNEAQ (reference sequence).

The chain recombines TRBV4-3 with TRBJ2-7, with TRBD2 matching 13 bases. The CDR3 covers 16 residues. V dropped 1 base and J dropped 4; count of bases not matched to a gene: 4. The germline V gene encodes CDR1 LGHNA and CDR2 YSLEER. The DNA for the CDR3 is TGCGCCAGCAGCCAAGGCCCGGGACTAGCGGGGTACGAGCAGTACTTC. Translated, it gives CASSQGPGLAGYEQYF.

The chain couples TRBV5-1 to TRBJ1-2; D is uncertain. Per germline, CDR1 SGHRS and CDR2 YFSETQ. V lost 2 bases and J lost 6, with 5 bases in between. This CDR3 region has 11 residues. The CDR3, as DNA: TGCGCCAGCAGCTTCCAGAATGGCTACACCTTC. Amino acid sequence: CASSFQNGYTF. Using reference TRBV5-1 and TRBJ1-2 for the parts outside the CDR3, the full variable domain is KAGVTQTPRYLIKTRGQQVTLSCSPISGHRSVSWYQQTPGQGLQFLFEYFSETQRNKGNFPGRFSGRQFSNSRSEMNVSTLELGDSALYLCASSFQNGYTFGSGTRLTVV.

V usage is TRBV29-1 and J usage is TRBJ2-7, with 7 nucleotides matching TRBD1. Trimming at V came to 6 bases and at J to 5 bases, leaving 10 bases not matched to a gene. This CDR3 is built from 13 residues. Germline V lookup: CDR1 SQVTM, CDR2 ANQGSEA. The CDR3 sequence: CSVQDRTNHEQYF. The CDR3 nucleotides are TGCAGCGTCCAGGACAGGACGAACCACGAGCAGTACTTC.

The rearrangement links TRBV7-2 to TRBJ1-5, with D possibly being TRBD1 (6 bases). Trimming pared 4 bases from V and 3 bases from J, leaving 13 bases between. The germline V gene has CDR1 SGHTA and CDR2 FQGNSA. There are 15 residues in the CDR3. The CDR3 DNA reads as TGTGCCAGCAGCTGGGGACATCGAAACAATCAGCCCCAGCATTTT. As protein: CASSWGHRNNQPQHF.

The V and J genes are TRBV7-2 and TRBJ2-7, with 7 bases matching TRBD1. In germline, CDR1 is SGHTA, CDR2 FQGNSA. This CDR3 contains 14 residues. Trimming at V came to 2 bases and at J to 4 bases, leaving 5 bases not matched to a gene. Here the CDR3 reads CASSLQGESYEQYF. The DNA for the CDR3 is TGTGCCAGCAGCTTACAGGGGGAGTCGTACGAGCAGTACTTC.

V gene TRBV5-6 combines with J gene TRBJ1-6; TRBD1 agrees at 7 bases. The CDR3 is 17 amino acids. The germline V gene encodes CDR1 SGHDT and CDR2 YYEEEE. V was clipped by 1 base and J by 8 bases; unmatched bases: 12. The CDR3 region is CASSLIWAGGIDSPLHF. The CDR3 DNA reads as TGTGCCAGCAGCTTGATCTGGGCAGGGGGGATTGATTCACCCCTCCACTTT.

The genes are TRBV30 and TRBJ2-3, with TRBD1 identical over 7 bases. This CDR3 contains 14 residues. The J segment lost 3 bases and the V segment lost 5 bases, leaving 8 bases of the junction unmatched. Germline assignment: CDR1 GTSNPN and CDR2 SVGIG (reference sequence). The CDR3 is CAWATGVGTDTQYF. The CDR3 region has the DNA TGTGCCTGGGCCACAGGGGTAGGTACAGATACGCAGTATTTT.

CDR3 amino acids: CASSAQTIYEQYF. CDR3 coding DNA: TGTGCCAGCAGTGCCCAAACTATCTACGAGCAGTACTTC. V gene TRBV28 combines with J gene TRBJ2-7; D gene ambiguous. Trimming stripped 5 bases from V and 3 bases from J, with 11 bases between. The CDR3 is made up of 13 amino acids. CDR1 and CDR2 (germline): MDHEN, SYDVKM.

This clone was seen a handful of times. The J gene is TRBJ1-3, the V gene TRBV2, with TRBD1 identical over 7 bases. This CDR3 spans 15 amino acids. The ends lost 6 bases at V and 4 bases at J; junction bases unmatched: 9. Germline values: CDR1 SNHLY, CDR2 FYNNEI. The CDR3, as DNA: TGTGCCAGCAGCGACAGGGCTACCTTGGGAAACACCATATATTTT. Translation: CASSDRATLGNTIYF.

The table lists this clone with a few counts. This rearrangement joins TRBV28 to TRBJ1-5; D not certain. CDR1 MDHEN and CDR2 SYDVKM come from the germline V gene. V lost 5 bases, J lost 0 bases, and 5 bases lay in between. CDR3 size: 13 residues. CDR3 in DNA: TGTGCCAGCAGTCGTAATAGCAATCAGCCCCAGCATTTT. This sequence encodes CASSRNSNQPQHF.